These 9 T cell receptor beta chains were all obtained from the same sample, sequenced in a study of T cell responses to AZD1222 COVID-19 vaccine. Assay used: immunoSEQ multiplex PCR; TCRdb lists only in-frame clones, some missing. The sample lists over 110,000 clones, 90% to 95% occurring once. Material: peripheral blood, obtained after recovery from COVID-19. The receptor source for this set is an adult who had recovered from COVID-19.

V gene TRBV6-6 combines with J gene TRBJ1-2; 7 bases line up with TRBD1. Germline V gene lookup returns CDR1 MNHNY and CDR2 SVGAGI (reference sequence). This CDR3 spans 14 amino acids. Trimming cost V 3 bases and J 8 bases; bases outside gene matches: 9. In DNA, the CDR3 is TGTGCCAGCAGTTATGGACAGGACCTCGGAGGCTACACCTTC. It codes for CASSYGQDLGGYTF.

V gene TRBV9 combines with J gene TRBJ2-5, with 11 bases aligning to TRBD2. Per germline, CDR1 SGDLS and CDR2 YYNGEE. CDR3 length: 16 residues. V lost 4 bases to trimming and J lost 5 bases; unmatched junction nucleotides: 10. This CDR3 reads CASSTNSGRAGETQYF. CDR3 sequence (DNA): TGTGCCAGCAGCACAAATAGCGGGAGGGCTGGTGAGACCCAGTACTTC.

In its sample, this clone was seen once. The chain links TRBV5-8 to TRBJ2-1, with 11 positions matching TRBD2. CDR1 is SGHTS and CDR2 is YDEGEE in the germline V gene. The CDR3 is 15 amino acids. Losses at the gene ends were 4 bases for V and 3 bases for J; bases not matched to a gene: 3. CDR3 nucleotides: TGTGCCAGCAGCACAGGGACTAGCGGCTACAATGAGCAGTTCTTC. Translated: CASSTGTSGYNEQFF.

The V and J genes are TRBV10-3 and TRBJ1-4, with 8 bases identical to TRBD1. Germline trimming cut 3 bases from V and 8 bases from J; bases unmatched to any gene: 5. The CDR3 is made up of 14 amino acids. Germline CDR1 is ENHRY and CDR2 is SYGVKD. For the CDR3, the DNA is TGTGCCATCAGTGACAGGGGGCGAAGGGAAAAACTGTTTTTT. Its protein is CAISDRGRREKLFF.

The chain recombines TRBV7-9 with TRBJ1-6; D possibly corresponds to TRBD1 (6 bases). Trimming took 5 bases from V and 11 from J, leaving 13 bases between them. Germline V lookup: CDR1 SEHNR, CDR2 FQNEAQ (reference sequence). The CDR3 is 13 residues long. The CDR3 spells CASSPQGLPPLHF. In DNA, the CDR3 is TGTGCCAGCAGCCCTCAGGGGCTCCCACCCCTCCACTTT.

This clone was found once. The rearrangement joins TRBV28 to TRBJ1-5; 11 positions match TRBD1. This CDR3 has 16 amino acids. V was clipped by 5 bases and J by 6 bases; unmatched bases: 9. Germline V lookup: CDR1 MDHEN, CDR2 SYDVKM. The CDR3 spells CASSPLPGQGAQPQHF. The CDR3, as DNA: TGTGCCAGCAGTCCCCTACCCGGACAGGGGGCTCAGCCCCAGCATTTT.

This chain links TRBV2 with TRBJ2-7, with 12 bases identical to TRBD2. Germline-derived CDR1 and CDR2 are SNHLY and FYNNEI. The CDR3 has 17 amino acids. V was pared by 5 bases and J by 0 bases, with 8 bases of the junction left unmatched. In DNA, the CDR3 is TGTGCCAGCAGTAGGAGAGGACTAGCGGGGCGCTCCTACGAGCAGTACTTC. It encodes CASSRRGLAGRSYEQYF. The whole variable domain, remainder taken from reference TRBV2 and TRBJ2-7, is EPEVTQTPSHQVTQMGQEVILRCVPISNHLYFYWYRQILGQKVEFLVSFYNNEISEKSEIFDDQFSVERPDGSNFTLKIRSTKLEDSAMYFCASSRRGLAGRSYEQYFGPGTRLTVT.

The V call is TRBV4-1, the J call TRBJ2-7, with D unresolved. From germline, CDR1 is MGHRA and CDR2 YSYEKL. V was shortened by 2 bases and J by 2 bases, with 10 bases between the two germline ends. This CDR3 region has 14 residues. CDR3 sequence (DNA): TGCGCCAGCAGCCAATTAGGAGCGACCTACGAGCAGTACTTC. Residues: CASSQLGATYEQYF.

The genes are TRBV5-6 and TRBJ2-4; TRBD2 agrees at 9 bases. The germline V gene has CDR1 SGHDT and CDR2 YYEEEE. The CDR3 length is 17 residues. V dropped 1 base and J dropped 4; count of bases not matched to a gene: 9. The CDR3 DNA reads as TGTGCCAGCAGCTTGATCGGGCTAGCGGGGAATAAAAACATTCAGTACTTC. Amino acids: CASSLIGLAGNKNIQYF.